Shown below are 16 T cell receptor beta chains from a single sample sequenced in a study of T-cell reconstitution after alpha-beta-depleted transplantation in children. A TCRbeta library incorporating unique molecular identifiers was prepared. TCRdb analysed the PCR reads with MiXCR anew, one entry per CDR3 protein. The table records 640,000 or so distinct CDR3 sequences, roughly 17% of them present only once. Sequencing was performed on PBMCs from the stem cell graft donor, taken from the stem cell graft. All receptors come from a human donor who donated a stem cell graft to a child with acute myeloid leukemia.

The genes are TRBV15 and TRBJ2-7; D is unclear. The CDR3 has 14 amino acids. Trimming stripped 0 bases from V and 2 bases from J, with 8 bases between. Germline lookup yields CDR1 LNHNV and CDR2 YYDKDF (reference sequence). As DNA, the CDR3 is TGTGCCACCAGCAGAGATCTGGTACCCTACGAGCAGTACGTC. Its protein product is CATSRDLVPYEQYV.

This clonotype has a handful of counts. This chain joins TRBV24-1 and TRBJ1-2, with D unresolved. Trimming stripped 2 bases from V and 2 bases from J, with 8 bases between. CDR3 length: 14 residues. CDR1 is KGHDR and CDR2 is SFDVKD in the germline V gene. CDR3 loop: CATSDYRQNYGYTF. The CDR3 coding sequence is TGTGCCACCAGTGATTATCGACAAAACTATGGCTACACCTTC.

This clonotype was counted at least ten times. V and J are TRBV20-1 and TRBJ2-1, with D tentatively TRBD1 (5 bases). In germline, CDR1 is DFQATT, CDR2 SNEGSKA (reference sequence). This CDR3 spans 14 amino acids. V lost 6 bases to trimming and J lost 5 bases, with 17 bases between them. This CDR3 reads CSAVIIRAHNEQFF. The CDR3 coding sequence is TGCAGTGCCGTAATAATCAGGGCACACAATGAGCAGTTCTTC.

This chain joins TRBV12-3 or TRBV12-4 and TRBJ1-2; tentative D call: TRBD1 (5 bases). This CDR3 is 13 amino acids long. V was pared by 8 bases and J by 3 bases, with 13 bases between. For the CDR3, the DNA is TGTGCCAGCTGGGGGGACCGCGACTATGGCTACACCTTC. Translation: CASWGDRDYGYTF.

In its sample, this clonotype was seen a few times. The chain uses TRBV24-1 and TRBJ1-1; D remains unclear. CDR1 is KGHDR and CDR2 is SFDVKD in the germline V gene. V dropped 3 bases and J dropped 10 bases, with 11 bases sitting between them. CDR3 size: 12 residues. The CDR3 reads CATSDREWRAFF. The CDR3 nucleotides are TGTGCCACCAGTGATCGCGAATGGCGAGCTTTCTTT.

This clonotype has more than one count but fewer than ten. The CDR3 bases are TGTGCCAGCATAAGGGATGGCACTGAAGCTTTCTTT. It specifies CASIRDGTEAFF. This chain joins TRBV6-5 and TRBJ1-1; D unclear. Germline V gene data show CDR1 as MNHEY and CDR2 as SVGAGI. CDR3 length: 12 residues. The ends were cut back, 7 bases at V and 4 bases at J, with 10 bases in the middle.

The J gene is TRBJ1-5, the V gene TRBV6-1; D may be TRBD1 (5 bases). The CDR3 runs to 16 residues. Germline values: CDR1 MNHNS, CDR2 SASEGT. The germline V and J ends were trimmed by 2 bases and 0 bases, with 11 bases remaining between them. CDR3 DNA sequence: TGTGCCAGCAGTGAACCCCCAGGGTATAGCAATCAGCCCCAGCATTTT. It specifies CASSEPPGYSNQPQHF.

This clonotype came up a few times. The chain combines TRBV24-1 with TRBJ2-1; possible D gene TRBD1, 6 bases. Germline-derived CDR1 and CDR2 are KGHDR and SFDVKD. The ends were cut back, 5 bases at V and 5 bases at J, with 12 bases in the middle. The CDR3 is made up of 14 amino acids. The CDR3 DNA reads as TGTGCCACCAGTGTTACAGGGTGGGACAATGAGCAGTTCTTC. Its translation is CATSVTGWDNEQFF.

J is TRBJ1-1 and V is TRBV12-3 or TRBV12-4; 7 bases agree with TRBD1. CDR3 length equals 14 residues. Trimming cost V 6 bases and J 3 bases; bases outside gene matches: 7. CDR3 sequence (DNA): TGTGCCAGCAGCCTGACCAGGGGGTACACTGAAGCTTTCTTT. Residues: CASSLTRGYTEAFF.

The table lists this clonotype with many counts. The J gene is TRBJ2-5, the V gene TRBV20-1; D call uncertain. Trimming took off 0 bases at V and 2 bases at J, with 7 bases between the two ends. The germline V gene has CDR1 DFQATT and CDR2 SNEGSKA (reference sequence). The CDR3 is 13 amino acids. This CDR3 reads CSARELGQETQYF. The CDR3 DNA reads TGCAGTGCTAGAGAGCTGGGTCAAGAGACCCAGTACTTC.

This clonotype was observed at least ten times. This rearrangement joins TRBV7-2 to TRBJ1-1; D remains ambiguous. V shed 5 bases and J shed 1 base, with 17 bases lying between them. Germline values: CDR1 SGHTA, CDR2 FQGNSA. The CDR3 is 16 residues long. CDR3 bases: TGTGCCAGCAGCCTACTAAATGTCGGAAGGAACACTGAAGCTTTCTTT. Amino acids: CASSLLNVGRNTEAFF.

The genes are TRBV15 and TRBJ2-4, with D perhaps TRBD1 (5 bases). This CDR3 spans 13 amino acids. With 5 bases removed from V and 6 bases from J, the gap between germline ends came to 11 bases. Germline CDR1 reads LNHNV; CDR2 reads YYDKDF (reference sequence). The CDR3 is CATSADKGNIQYF. The CDR3 nucleotides read TGTGCCACCAGCGCGGACAAAGGAAACATTCAGTACTTC.

This rearrangement joins TRBV9 to TRBJ2-1, with D possibly being TRBD1 or TRBD2 (5 bases each). The CDR3 spans 15 residues. With 0 bases removed from V and 5 bases from J, the gap between germline ends came to 12 bases. In germline, CDR1 is SGDLS, CDR2 YYNGEE. The CDR3 coding sequence is TGTGCCAGCAGCGTAGTGGGGACCCCTAACAATGAGCAGTTCTTC. This codes for CASSVVGTPNNEQFF.

In its sample, this clonotype was seen a few times. V gene TRBV5-1 combines with J gene TRBJ1-1; 10 bases are a match to TRBD1. Germline V gene sequence: CDR1 SGHRS, CDR2 YFSETQ. This CDR3 is 16 amino acids long. J was trimmed by 1 base and V by 0 bases; bases with no gene match: 3. CDR3 sequence (DNA): TGCGCCAGCAGCTTGGTGACAGGGGGCCCGAACACTGAAGCTTTCTTT. Its protein product is CASSLVTGGPNTEAFF.

To note about this clonotype: A clone one base away is much larger, so this may be a read error. The V call is TRBV12-3 or TRBV12-4, the J call TRBJ2-1, with D tentatively TRBD2 (6 bases). The ends were cut back, 11 bases at V and 2 bases at J, with 16 bases in the middle. The CDR3 is 14 amino acids. The CDR3 is CAGGEVPAYNEQFF. The CDR3 DNA sequence: TGTGCCGGCGGGGAGGTTCCCGCCTACAATGAGCAGTTCTTC.

Worth noting for this clonotype: Its ends do not fully match the called genes, so a read error is possible. The chain couples TRBV14 to TRBJ2-3; D is ambiguous. CDR3 length: 15 residues. CDR1 and CDR2 (germline): SGHDN, FVKESK. Written as DNA, the CDR3 is TGTGCCAGCAGCCAAGGATTGCTACGCACAGATACGCTGTATTTT. Its translation: CASSQGLLRTDTLYF.